The 30 T cell receptor beta chains below were found in one sample sequenced in a study of CD8 T cells in ankylosing spondylitis. Each CDR3 protein gets one entry after TCRdb re-called the 5' RACE reads with MiXCR. The sample lists 200,000 to 250,000 distinct CDR3 sequences; approximately 10% were seen once. The sequenced sample consisted of blood, either unsorted or a sorted T cell fraction (not recorded which). The origin of the receptors is a male donor with ankylosing spondylitis or in good health (not recorded which).

This clonotype was detected many times. V is TRBV20-1 and J is TRBJ2-3; D might be TRBD2 (6 bases). Germline V gene sequence: CDR1 DFQATT, CDR2 SNEGSKA (reference sequence). This CDR3 contains 12 residues. The V gene lost 8 bases and the J gene lost 6 bases, with 15 bases spanning the gap. CDR3 region: CSPLPLADTQYF. CDR3 DNA sequence: TGCAGTCCACTACCGCTAGCGGATACGCAGTATTTT.

This clonotype has at least ten counts. The chain combines TRBV7-2 with TRBJ2-7; 10 bases agree with TRBD2. J was trimmed by 7 bases and V by 1 base; bases with no gene match: 13. The CDR3 sequence is 17 residues long. Germline lookup yields CDR1 SGHTA and CDR2 FQGNSA. In DNA form, the CDR3 reads TGTGCCAGCAGCTTAGGGATCCTAGCGGGGGCTCAGGGGGAGCAGTACTTC. It codes for CASSLGILAGAQGEQYF. Looking up the rest from reference TRBV7-2 and TRBJ2-7 gives the full variable domain: GAGVSQSPSNKVTEKGKDVELRCDPISGHTALYWYRQSLGQGLEFLIYFQGNSAPDKSGLPSDRFSAERTGGSVSTLTIQRTQQEDSAVYLCASSLGILAGAQGEQYFGPGTRLTVT.

This clonotype showed up many times. The chain is built from TRBV7-8 and TRBJ2-1; TRBD2 matches at 11 bases. The CDR3 length is 15 residues. CDR1 and CDR2 (germline): SGHVS, FQNEAQ. Germline trimming cut 3 bases from V and 6 bases from J; bases unmatched to any gene: 4. The CDR3 reads CASSFFLAGGNEQFF. The CDR3 DNA sequence: TGTGCCAGCAGCTTTTTTCTAGCGGGGGGCAATGAGCAGTTCTTC.

This chain links TRBV15 with TRBJ2-5, with a possible D match to TRBD2 (6 bases). The CDR3 spans 17 residues. CDR1 is LNHNV, CDR2 YYDKDF, per germline (reference sequence). V was clipped by 0 bases and J by 1 base, with 15 bases between them. The CDR3 region is CATSRDRRATRQETQYF. Written as DNA, the CDR3 is TGTGCCACCAGCAGAGATAGGAGGGCGACCCGCCAAGAGACCCAGTACTTC.

This clonotype was seen many times. V gene TRBV20-1 combines with J gene TRBJ1-1, with 9 bases matching TRBD1. This CDR3 has 14 residues. Germline V gene data show CDR1 as DFQATT and CDR2 as SNEGSKA (reference sequence). V shed 2 bases, J shed 7 bases, and the junction held 8 bases outside the gene matches. The CDR3 loop is CSARPTGGPHEAFF. The CDR3 DNA follows: TGCAGTGCTAGACCTACAGGGGGCCCCCATGAAGCTTTCTTT.

This clonotype was seen many times. The V call is TRBV5-8, the J call TRBJ2-2; D is perhaps TRBD1 or TRBD2 (5 bases each). The CDR3 is made up of 17 amino acids. The V end lost 0 bases, the J end lost 0 bases, and 12 bases lay between the germline ends. Germline loops: CDR1 SGHTS, CDR2 YDEGEE. The CDR3 protein is CASSLGTGRANTGELFF. CDR3 DNA: TGTGCCAGCAGCTTGGGGACGGGACGTGCGAACACCGGGGAGCTGTTTTTT.

This clonotype appeared a few times. V gene TRBV3-1 combines with J gene TRBJ1-5; D remains unclear. The CDR3 extends over 13 amino acids. Trimming left V 0 bases short and J 5 bases short, with 5 bases between. Germline V CDR1 and CDR2: LGHDT, YNNKEL (reference sequence). CDR3 region: CASSQDMDQPQHF. The CDR3 DNA follows: TGTGCCAGCAGCCAAGATATGGATCAGCCCCAGCATTTT.

This clonotype was observed a handful of times. The chain recombines TRBV19 with TRBJ2-3, with 7 bases aligning to TRBD1. Germline trimming cut 7 bases from V and 2 bases from J; bases unmatched to any gene: 15. Germline V gives CDR1 LNHDA, CDR2 SQIVND (reference sequence). This CDR3 has 17 residues. CDR3 coding DNA: TGTGCCAGTACCCGACAGGGTGGCGGACAACCCACAGATACGCAGTATTTT. Translation: CASTRQGGGQPTDTQYF. The full variable domain, rest sourced from reference TRBV19 and TRBJ2-3, is DGGITQSPKYLFRKEGQNVTLSCEQNLNHDAMYWYRQDPGQGLRLIYYSQIVNDFQKGDIAEGYSVSREKKESFPLTVTSAQKNPTAFYLCASTRQGGGQPTDTQYFGPGTRLTVL.

This clonotype was recorded many times. This chain connects TRBV5-1 to TRBJ1-3, with TRBD1 as a possible D gene (6 bases). V was cut by 7 bases and J by 4 bases, with 15 bases left in between. This CDR3 has 14 amino acids. CDR1 SGHRS and CDR2 YFSETQ come from the germline V gene. The CDR3 here is CASSVAGAGNTIYF. CDR3 nucleotide sequence: TGCGCCAGCTCAGTAGCAGGGGCCGGAAACACCATATATTTT. Based on the CDR3 plus reference TRBV5-1 and TRBJ1-3, the full variable domain is KAGVTQTPRYLIKTRGQQVTLSCSPISGHRSVSWYQQTPGQGLQFLFEYFSETQRNKGNFPGRFSGRQFSNSRSEMNVSTLELGDSALYLCASSVAGAGNTIYFGEGSWLTVV.

The V call is TRBV24-1, the J call TRBJ1-2; D call uncertain. Germline CDR1 KGHDR, CDR2 SFDVKD. The CDR3 length is 14 residues. Trimming removed 1 base at V and 2 bases at J, with 7 bases between. The CDR3 nucleotides are TGTGCCACCAGTGATTTCGGGCAGAACTATGGCTACACCTTC. Translating gives CATSDFGQNYGYTF.

This clonotype was recorded at least ten times. This rearrangement joins TRBV28 to TRBJ2-4, with D perhaps TRBD2 (5 bases). The ends were cut back, 3 bases at V and 3 bases at J, with 15 bases in the middle. There are 16 residues in the CDR3. In germline, CDR1 is MDHEN, CDR2 SYDVKM. The DNA for the CDR3 is TGTGCCAGCAGTTTTGGCAGTTGGGAGAGCAAAAACATTCAGTACTTC. It codes for CASSFGSWESKNIQYF.

The chain links TRBV12-3 or TRBV12-4 to TRBJ1-6; possibly TRBD1 for D (5 bases). V shed 6 bases and J shed 6 bases, with 12 bases lying between them. The CDR3 totals 14 residues. The CDR3 protein is CASRFRVFNSPLHF. The CDR3 DNA reads TGTGCCAGCAGGTTCAGGGTCTTTAATTCACCCCTCCACTTT.

The chain joins TRBV7-2 to TRBJ2-1; the D gene is possibly TRBD2 (7 bases). The CDR3 runs 14 residues. The germline CDR1 and CDR2 sequences are SGHTA and FQGNSA. V lost 8 bases to trimming and J lost 1 base, with 12 bases between them. The CDR3 sequence: CASGGAGSYNEQFF. The CDR3 DNA reads TGTGCCAGCGGGGGGGCAGGGTCCTACAATGAGCAGTTCTTC.

This clonotype was seen ten or more times. The chain joins TRBV5-1 to TRBJ2-7; D may match TRBD1 or TRBD2 (7 bases each). The CDR3 runs 16 residues. Germline CDR1 and CDR2: SGHRS and YFSETQ. Deletions cut 2 bases from V and 0 bases from J, with 15 bases between. CDR3 in amino acids: CASSLPGGGSSYEQYF. The CDR3 nucleotides are TGCGCCAGCAGCTTACCAGGGGGGGGGAGCTCCTACGAGCAGTACTTC.

This sequence joins TRBV28 and TRBJ1-5; a possible D gene is TRBD1 (5 bases). The V and J ends lost 0 bases and 6 bases respectively, with 15 bases between them. The germline gives CDR1 MDHEN, CDR2 SYDVKM. CDR3 length: 16 residues. This CDR3 is CASSLWTRQGGQPQHF. The CDR3 nucleotides read TGTGCCAGCAGTTTATGGACGAGGCAGGGCGGTCAGCCCCAGCATTTT.

The table lists this clonotype with many counts. The chain links TRBV7-2 to TRBJ1-2, with a possible D match to TRBD1 (5 bases). The CDR3 has 16 residues. CDR1 and CDR2 (germline): SGHTA, FQGNSA. With 5 bases removed from V and 5 bases from J, the gap between germline ends came to 21 bases. CDR3 nucleotides: TGTGCCAGCAGCCCCGGACGGACAAGAAGAGGGTATGGCTACACCTTC. Its protein product is CASSPGRTRRGYGYTF.

A word on this clonotype: One base away lies a much larger clone, so this may be a sequencing read error. The V gene is TRBV12-3 or TRBV12-4, the J gene TRBJ2-7, with D perhaps matching TRBD2 (5 bases). Trimming took 2 bases from V and 6 from J, leaving 11 bases between them. The CDR3 is 13 amino acids. This chain's CDR3 is CASSLFRGSEQYF. The CDR3 coding sequence is TGTGCCAGCAGTTTATTTCGGGGTAGCGAGCAGTACTTC.

Ten or more counts support this clonotype. The genes are TRBV20-1 and TRBJ1-5; possible D gene TRBD1, 5 bases. The CDR3 runs 14 residues. V lost 3 bases and J 6 bases, leaving 15 bases between the germline ends. From germline, CDR1 is DFQATT and CDR2 SNEGSKA (reference sequence). Here the CDR3 DNA reads TGCAGTGCTAGCCGGCAGGGTGTCGGTCAGCCCCAGCATTTT. Translation: CSASRQGVGQPQHF.

This clonotype was recorded many times. V and J are TRBV9 and TRBJ2-1; D may be TRBD2 (6 bases). Per germline, CDR1 SGDLS and CDR2 YYNGEE. The CDR3 is made up of 15 amino acids. V lost 4 bases and J 0 bases, leaving 11 bases between the germline ends. CDR3 sequence reads: CASSTGAGSYNEQFF. The DNA of the CDR3 is TGTGCCAGCAGCACCGGAGCGGGCTCCTACAATGAGCAGTTCTTC.

This clonotype has at least ten counts. CDR3 DNA sequence: TGTGCCAGCAGTACGCCCCCCACCCAGGAGTTCTTC. Its protein product is CASSTPPTQEFF. The chain couples TRBV27 to TRBJ2-1; D is undetermined. The CDR3 spans 12 residues. Trimming pared 5 bases from V and 14 bases from J, leaving 16 bases between. Germline V gene lookup returns CDR1 MNHEY and CDR2 SMNVEV (reference sequence).

This clonotype was recorded a few times. The chain couples TRBV7-9 to TRBJ1-5; tentatively, D is TRBD1 (5 bases). The CDR3 is 14 amino acids. Germline lookup yields CDR1 SEHNR and CDR2 FQNEAQ (reference sequence). Trimming took 5 bases from V and 3 from J, leaving 11 bases between them. This CDR3 reads CASSLDSFNQPQHF. CDR3 DNA sequence: TGTGCCAGCAGCCTCGACAGCTTCAATCAGCCCCAGCATTTT.

This clonotype was counted only a few times. The rearrangement joins TRBV5-1 to TRBJ2-3; TRBD2 matches at 11 bases. Germline V gives CDR1 SGHRS, CDR2 YFSETQ. V was pared by 0 bases and J by 2 bases, with 8 bases of the junction left unmatched. The length of the CDR3 is 18 residues. The CDR3 sequence: CASSLAGVAGGTTDTQYF. The CDR3, as DNA: TGCGCCAGCAGCTTGGCCGGCGTAGCGGGGGGGACCACAGATACGCAGTATTTT.

In its sample, this clonotype was seen many times. This chain joins TRBV5-1 and TRBJ2-3; 10 bases are a match to TRBD2. From germline, CDR1 is SGHRS and CDR2 YFSETQ. The CDR3 is 19 amino acids. Losses at the gene ends were 4 bases for V and 4 bases for J; bases not matched to a gene: 18. CDR3 region: CASSALQRGGTKWADTQYF. For the CDR3, the DNA is TGCGCCAGCAGCGCGCTCCAGCGGGGGGGCACAAAGTGGGCAGATACGCAGTATTTT.

The chain couples TRBV6-1 to TRBJ2-3; TRBD2 matches at 10 bases. This CDR3 spans 14 amino acids. Germline trimming cut 8 bases from V and 5 bases from J; bases unmatched to any gene: 7. Per the germline V gene, CDR1 is MNHNS and CDR2 is SASEGT. As DNA, the CDR3 is TGTGCCAGCCGTCTAGCGGGGGAAGTAGATACGCAGTATTTT. It translates to CASRLAGEVDTQYF.

This clonotype came up many times. The genes are TRBV29-1 and TRBJ1-1; TRBD1 is a possible D gene (6 bases). CDR3 length: 12 amino acids. CDR1 and CDR2 from the germline V gene are SQVTM and ANQGSEA. The V gene lost 6 bases and the J gene lost 5 bases, with 13 bases spanning the gap. Here the CDR3 reads CSVAKQGTEAFF. The DNA for the CDR3 is TGCAGCGTGGCAAAACAGGGAACTGAAGCTTTCTTT.

This clonotype was observed a single time. This chain joins TRBV5-6 and TRBJ2-1; D is unresolved. The CDR3 consists of 14 residues. The germline V gene has CDR1 SGHDT and CDR2 YYEEEE. V was cut by 0 bases and J by 5 bases, with 9 bases left in between. The DNA for the CDR3 is TGTGCCAGCAGCTTGGGCGGCTGGAACAATGAGCAGTTCTTC. It encodes CASSLGGWNNEQFF. The whole variable domain, filled in from reference TRBV5-6 and TRBJ2-1, reads DAGVTQSPTHLIKTRGQQVTLRCSPKSGHDTVSWYQQALGQGPQFIFQYYEEEERQRGNFPDRFSGHQFPNYSSELNVNALLLGDSALYLCASSLGGWNNEQFFGPGTRLTVL.

The chain joins TRBV5-1 to TRBJ2-7; a weak D match, TRBD1 (5 bases). Germline V lookup: CDR1 SGHRS, CDR2 YFSETQ. Trimming took off 0 bases at V and 3 bases at J, with 13 bases between the two ends. This CDR3 has 15 residues. In nucleotides, the CDR3 is TGCGCCAGCAGCTTGGGACAGATCTCAAGCTACGAGCAGTACTTC. It encodes CASSLGQISSYEQYF.

This clonotype has a count of ten or more. This rearrangement joins TRBV28 to TRBJ1-5; no firm D call. Trimming removed 1 base at V and 5 bases at J, with 9 bases between. The CDR3 runs to 14 residues. In germline, CDR1 is MDHEN, CDR2 SYDVKM. Written as DNA, the CDR3 is TGTGCCAGCAGTTTATTCCAAATCCATCAGCCCCAGCATTTT. Protein sequence: CASSLFQIHQPQHF.

This clonotype occurred a few times. V usage is TRBV5-1 and J usage is TRBJ2-7; possibly TRBD1 for D (5 bases). This CDR3 is 14 amino acids long. Germline V lookup: CDR1 SGHRS, CDR2 YFSETQ. Trimming pared 2 bases from V and 6 bases from J, leaving 15 bases between. The CDR3 region has the DNA TGCGCCAGCAGCTTTGCGGATTCAGGGCTCGAGCAGTACTTC. Translating gives CASSFADSGLEQYF.

This clonotype was detected ten times or more. This chain uses TRBV9 with TRBJ2-7; perhaps TRBD2 as D (5 bases). V was cut by 0 bases and J by 5 bases, with 15 bases left in between. The germline CDR1 and CDR2 sequences are SGDLS and YYNGEE. CDR3 length equals 15 residues. The chain's CDR3 is CASSVGSIGLDEQYF. The CDR3 DNA is TGTGCCAGCAGCGTAGGTAGCATCGGACTTGACGAGCAGTACTTC.